This TCR beta chain was observed in a study of blood T cell repertoires in COVID-19. Whole-study context: COVID-19 samples collected from the United States, Italy and Spain covered acute and convalescent phases. Nucleic acid was either cDNA or gDNA, and it came from T cells, B-cell-depleted T cells, or PBMCs.

In the original processing: Nucleated cell counts were estimated from reference gene primer amplification. The table came from immunoSEQ multiplex PCR; TCRdb's copy has only in-frame clones and leaves some out. V and J calls and clone size are those listed in that table; D and trimming were worked out from the DNA. The sample lists 100,000 to 150,000 clones; about 81% were seen once. This CDR3 spans 13 amino acids. Between the trimmed V and J ends, which lost 4 bases and 1 base, there was a span of 5 bases. Per germline, CDR1 SGHNT and CDR2 YENEEA. This TCR derives from a woman older than 75 with acute or convalescent COVID-19. This chain uses TRBV11-3 with TRBJ1-3, with D uncertain. Sequenced input: peripheral blood. CDR3 DNA sequence: TGTGCCAGCAGCTCCCGTTCTGGAAACACCATATATTTT. Translating it yields CASSSRSGNTIYF. Based on the CDR3 plus reference TRBV11-3 and TRBJ1-3, the full variable domain is EAGVVQSPRYKIIEKKQPVAFWCNPISGHNTLYWYLQNLGQGPELLIRYENEEAVDDSQLPKDRFSAERLKGVDSTLKIQPAELGDSAVYLCASSSRSGNTIYFGEGSWLTVV.